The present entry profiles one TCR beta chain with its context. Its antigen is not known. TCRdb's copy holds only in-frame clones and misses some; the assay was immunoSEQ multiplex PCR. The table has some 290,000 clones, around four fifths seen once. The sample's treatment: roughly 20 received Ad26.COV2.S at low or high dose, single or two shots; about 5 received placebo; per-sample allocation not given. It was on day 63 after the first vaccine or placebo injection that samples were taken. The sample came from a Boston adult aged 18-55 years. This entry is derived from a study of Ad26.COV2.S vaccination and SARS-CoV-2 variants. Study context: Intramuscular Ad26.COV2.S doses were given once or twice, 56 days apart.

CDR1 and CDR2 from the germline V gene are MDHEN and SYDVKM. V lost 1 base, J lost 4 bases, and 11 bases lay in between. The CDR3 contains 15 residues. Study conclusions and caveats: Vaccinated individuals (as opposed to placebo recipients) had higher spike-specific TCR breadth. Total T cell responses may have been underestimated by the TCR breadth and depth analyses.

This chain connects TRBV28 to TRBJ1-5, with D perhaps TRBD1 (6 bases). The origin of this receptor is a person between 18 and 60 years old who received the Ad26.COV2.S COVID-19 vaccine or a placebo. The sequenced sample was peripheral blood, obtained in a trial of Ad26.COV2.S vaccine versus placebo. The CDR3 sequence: CASSLSGRGNQPQHF. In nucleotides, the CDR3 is TGTGCCAGCAGTTTATCAGGCAGGGGAAATCAGCCCCAGCATTTT.